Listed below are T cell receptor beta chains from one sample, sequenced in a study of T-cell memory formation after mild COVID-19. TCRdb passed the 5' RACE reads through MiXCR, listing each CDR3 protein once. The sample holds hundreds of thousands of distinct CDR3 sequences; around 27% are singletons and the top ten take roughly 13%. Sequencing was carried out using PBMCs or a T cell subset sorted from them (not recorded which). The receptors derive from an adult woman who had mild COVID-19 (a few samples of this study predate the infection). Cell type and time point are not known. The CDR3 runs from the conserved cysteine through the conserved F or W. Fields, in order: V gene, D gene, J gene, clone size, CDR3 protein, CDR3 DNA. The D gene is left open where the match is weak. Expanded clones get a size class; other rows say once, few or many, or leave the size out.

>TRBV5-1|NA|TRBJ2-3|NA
CASSLHLGPGTDTQYF
TGCGCCAGCAGCTTGCATCTAGGACCAGGAACAGATACGCAGTATTTT
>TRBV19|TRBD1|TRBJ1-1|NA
CASSRDREAEAFF
TGTGCCAGTAGTCGAGACAGGGAAGCTGAAGCTTTCTTT
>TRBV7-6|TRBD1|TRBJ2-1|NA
CASSLEGRGMSNEQFF
TGTGCCAGCAGCTTAGAAGGCAGGGGGATGAGCAATGAGCAGTTCTTC
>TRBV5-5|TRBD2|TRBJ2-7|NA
CASSLPGGASEQYF
TGTGCCAGCAGCTTGCCGGGAGGGGCGAGCGAGCAGTACTTC
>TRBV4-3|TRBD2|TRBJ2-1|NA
CASSQGGRGSVRNEQFF
TGCGCCAGCAGCCAAGGAGGTCGCGGGAGTGTTAGGAATGAGCAGTTCTTC
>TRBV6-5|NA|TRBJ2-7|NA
CASSARTVGTDEQYF
TGTGCCAGCAGTGCCAGGACGGTGGGGACTGACGAGCAGTACTTC
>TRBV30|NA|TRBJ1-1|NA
CAWSVGVNTEAFF
TGTGCCTGGAGCGTAGGAGTTAACACTGAAGCTTTCTTT
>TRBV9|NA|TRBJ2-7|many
CASSETVSVSEQYF
TGTGCCAGCAGCGAGACAGTATCCGTCAGCGAGCAGTACTTC
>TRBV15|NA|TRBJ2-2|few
CATSSDRNTGELFF
TGTGCCACCAGCAGCGATAGGAACACCGGGGAGCTGTTTTTT
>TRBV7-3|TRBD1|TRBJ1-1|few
CASSTTGGGTEAFF
TGTGCCAGCAGCACGACAGGGGGCGGCACTGAAGCTTTCTTT
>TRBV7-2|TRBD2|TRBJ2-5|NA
CASSTSGRRETQYF
TGTGCCAGCAGCACTAGCGGGAGGAGAGAGACCCAGTACTTC
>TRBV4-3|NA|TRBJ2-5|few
CASSQDYGTQETQYF
TGCGCCAGCAGCCAAGATTACGGGACACAAGAGACCCAGTACTTC
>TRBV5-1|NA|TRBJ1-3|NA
CASSSDTGTAGGNTIYF
TGCGCCAGCAGCTCAGATACCGGGACGGCGGGGGGAAACACCATATATTTT
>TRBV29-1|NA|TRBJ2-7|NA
CSVPQGSGDEQYF
TGCAGCGTCCCACAGGGCAGTGGGGACGAGCAGTACTTC
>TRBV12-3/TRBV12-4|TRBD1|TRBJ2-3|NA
CASSRRDSIRTDTQYF
TGTGCCAGCAGTCGCCGGGACAGCATACGCACAGATACGCAGTATTTT
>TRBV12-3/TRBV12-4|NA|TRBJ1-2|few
CASSLGGTASNYGYTF
TGTGCCAGCAGTTTAGGAGGCACAGCCTCTAACTATGGCTACACCTTC
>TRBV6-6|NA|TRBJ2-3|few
CASSYSTGGETDTQYF
TGTGCCAGCAGTTACTCGACTGGCGGAGAGACAGATACGCAGTATTTT
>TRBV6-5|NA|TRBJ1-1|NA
CATQGSVNTEAFF
TGTGCCACTCAGGGGTCAGTGAACACTGAAGCTTTCTTT
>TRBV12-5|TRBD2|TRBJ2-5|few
CASGLRLAGVEETQYF
TGTGCTAGTGGCCTTAGACTAGCGGGGGTGGAAGAGACCCAGTACTTC
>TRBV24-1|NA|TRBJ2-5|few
CATSDLDSQETQYF
TGTGCCACCAGTGATCTGGACAGCCAAGAGACCCAGTACTTC
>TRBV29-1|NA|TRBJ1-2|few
CSVEGGWRGYTF
TGCAGCGTTGAGGGAGGTTGGCGTGGCTACACCTTC
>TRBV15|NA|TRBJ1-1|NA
CATSRDRVRAAGTTEAFF
TGTGCCACCAGCAGAGATAGGGTAAGGGCAGCGGGGACCACTGAAGCTTTCTTT
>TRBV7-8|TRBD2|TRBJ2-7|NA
CASSRGLAGVLTKYF
TGTGCCAGCAGCAGAGGGCTAGCGGGAGTCCTGACGAAGTACTTC
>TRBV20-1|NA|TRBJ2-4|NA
CSAARIAKNIQYF
TGCAGTGCTGCGCGGATAGCCAAAAACATTCAGTACTTC
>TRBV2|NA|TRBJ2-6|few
CASSDRASGANVLTF
TGTGCCAGCAGTGACAGGGCTTCTGGGGCCAACGTCCTGACTTTC
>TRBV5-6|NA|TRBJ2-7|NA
CASILWGGSYEQYF
TGTGCCAGCATCCTGTGGGGAGGCAGCTACGAGCAGTACTTC
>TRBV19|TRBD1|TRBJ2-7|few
CASGRQGAPYEQYF
TGTGCCAGTGGGAGACAGGGGGCGCCGTACGAGCAGTACTTC
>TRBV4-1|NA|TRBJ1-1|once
CASPGRRGTEAFF
TGCGCCAGCCCCGGACGGCGGGGCACTGAAGCTTTCTTT
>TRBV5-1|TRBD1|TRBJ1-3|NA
CASSLTAQGASNTIYF
TGCGCCAGCAGCTTGACCGCACAGGGGGCCTCCAACACCATATATTTT
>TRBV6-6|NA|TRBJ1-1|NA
CASRRGETEAFF
TGTGCCAGCCGTAGAGGAGAAACTGAAGCTTTCTTT
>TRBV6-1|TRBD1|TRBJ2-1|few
CASSTGGAYNEQFF
TGTGCCAGCAGCACAGGGGGTGCCTACAATGAGCAGTTCTTC
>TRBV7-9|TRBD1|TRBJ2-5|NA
CASSSNYRTGGVIGWYQETQYF
TGTGCCAGCAGCTCTAACTATAGGACAGGGGGCGTGATAGGCTGGTACCAAGAGACCCAGTACTTC
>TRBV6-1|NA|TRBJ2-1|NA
CASREGGEQFF
TGTGCCAGCAGAGAGGGGGGGGAGCAGTTCTTC
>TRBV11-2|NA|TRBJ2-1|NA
CASSLLTYNEQFF
TGTGCCAGCAGCTTACTTACCTACAATGAGCAGTTCTTC
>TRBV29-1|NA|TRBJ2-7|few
CSVKGPTYEQYF
TGCAGCGTTAAGGGACCGACCTACGAGCAGTACTTC
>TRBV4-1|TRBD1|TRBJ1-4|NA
CASSPREQGYGLFF
TGCGCCAGCAGCCCACGGGAACAGGGGTACGGACTGTTTTTT
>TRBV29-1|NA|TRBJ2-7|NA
CSATRDNSYEQYF
TGCAGCGCGACCCGGGACAACTCCTACGAGCAGTACTTC
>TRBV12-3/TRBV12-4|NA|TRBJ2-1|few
CASSPEVYNEQFF
TGTGCCAGCAGCCCAGAGGTATACAATGAGCAGTTCTTC
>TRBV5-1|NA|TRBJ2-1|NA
CASSLALGKAQFF
TGCGCCAGCAGCTTGGCCTTGGGGAAAGCGCAGTTCTTC
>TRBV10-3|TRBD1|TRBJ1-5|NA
CAISESTGSGQPQHF
TGTGCCATCAGTGAGTCGACAGGGTCGGGTCAGCCCCAGCATTTT
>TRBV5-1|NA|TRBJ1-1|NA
CASRSSEFTEAFF
TGCGCCAGCAGGAGCTCCGAGTTCACTGAAGCTTTCTTT
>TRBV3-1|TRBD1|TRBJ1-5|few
CASSLTGTDNQPQHF
TGTGCCAGCAGCCTTACCGGGACAGATAATCAGCCCCAGCATTTT
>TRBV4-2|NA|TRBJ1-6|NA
CASSQDLRGSFSPLHF
TGTGCCAGCAGCCAAGATCTGAGGGGCTCCTTTTCACCCCTCCACTTT
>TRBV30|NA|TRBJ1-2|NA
CAWDLASYGYTF
TGTGCCTGGGACCTAGCGAGCTATGGCTACACCTTC
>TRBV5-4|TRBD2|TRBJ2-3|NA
CASSLRLAGVDTQYF
TGTGCCAGCAGCTTAAGACTAGCGGGAGTGGATACGCAGTATTTT
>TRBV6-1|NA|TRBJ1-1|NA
CASSEEGTVRDAFF
TGTGCCAGCAGTGAAGAGGGGACCGTACGGGATGCTTTCTTT
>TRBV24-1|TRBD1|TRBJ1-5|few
CAEHRDSNSNQPQHF
TGTGCCGAGCACCGGGACAGCAATAGCAATCAGCCCCAGCATTTT
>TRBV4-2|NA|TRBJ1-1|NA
CASSQDLMGVNTEAFF
TGTGCCAGCAGCCAAGATCTAATGGGGGTGAACACTGAAGCTTTCTTT
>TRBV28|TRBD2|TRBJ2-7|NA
CASSLSGAGSEQYF
TGTGCCAGCAGTTTAAGCGGGGCGGGTTCCGAGCAGTACTTC
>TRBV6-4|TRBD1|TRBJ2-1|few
CASSKAGQAPYNEQFF
TGTGCCAGCAGCAAAGCCGGACAGGCCCCCTACAATGAGCAGTTCTTC
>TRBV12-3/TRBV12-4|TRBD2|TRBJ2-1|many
CASLASGGAGQFF
TGTGCCAGCCTGGCTAGCGGGGGGGCAGGTCAGTTCTTC
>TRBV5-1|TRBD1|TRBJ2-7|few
CASKGQTYEQYF
TGCGCCAGCAAGGGACAGACCTACGAGCAGTACTTC
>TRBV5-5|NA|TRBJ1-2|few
CASSSDSKYGYTF
TGTGCCAGCAGCTCGGACAGTAAATATGGCTACACCTTC
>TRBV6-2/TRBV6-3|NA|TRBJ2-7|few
CASGRGSYEQYF
TGTGCCAGCGGTCGGGGATCCTACGAGCAGTACTTC